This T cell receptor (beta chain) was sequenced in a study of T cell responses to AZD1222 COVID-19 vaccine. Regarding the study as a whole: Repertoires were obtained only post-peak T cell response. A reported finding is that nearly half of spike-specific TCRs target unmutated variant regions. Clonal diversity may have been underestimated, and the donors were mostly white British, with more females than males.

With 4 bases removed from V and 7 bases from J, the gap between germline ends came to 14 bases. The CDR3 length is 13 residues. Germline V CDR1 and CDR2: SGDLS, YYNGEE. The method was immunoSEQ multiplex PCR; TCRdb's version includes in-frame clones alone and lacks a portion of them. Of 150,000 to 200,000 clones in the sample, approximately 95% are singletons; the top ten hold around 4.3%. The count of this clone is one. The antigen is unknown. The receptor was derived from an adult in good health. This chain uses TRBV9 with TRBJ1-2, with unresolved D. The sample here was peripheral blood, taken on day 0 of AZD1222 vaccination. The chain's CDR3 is CASSPAGWVGYTF. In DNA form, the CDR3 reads TGTGCCAGCAGCCCGGCGGGGTGGGTTGGCTACACCTTC.